This T cell receptor beta chain was retrieved from a study of monozygotic twins with inflammatory bowel disease. Whole-study results and caveats: Compared with healthy twins, IBD patients shared fewer clonotypes with others, especially with disease activity.

Regarding this clonotype: No antigen is known for it.

The CDR3 spans 13 residues. Germline V gene data show CDR1 as SSHAT and CDR2 as FNYEAQ (reference sequence). TCRdb reanalyzed the 5' RACE reads and collapses them to one entry per CDR3 protein, without DNA. Recorded for this sample: fewer than 110,000 distinct CDR3 sequences. The TCR sequence derives from a human donor with ulcerative colitis or Crohn's disease, or a healthy co-twin of an affected twin (not recorded which). Input material: blood. This chain joins TRBV7-7 and TRBJ2-1; TCRdb designates TRBD1, a call that cannot be tested without DNA. CDR3 sequence reads: CASSFGPRGEQFF.